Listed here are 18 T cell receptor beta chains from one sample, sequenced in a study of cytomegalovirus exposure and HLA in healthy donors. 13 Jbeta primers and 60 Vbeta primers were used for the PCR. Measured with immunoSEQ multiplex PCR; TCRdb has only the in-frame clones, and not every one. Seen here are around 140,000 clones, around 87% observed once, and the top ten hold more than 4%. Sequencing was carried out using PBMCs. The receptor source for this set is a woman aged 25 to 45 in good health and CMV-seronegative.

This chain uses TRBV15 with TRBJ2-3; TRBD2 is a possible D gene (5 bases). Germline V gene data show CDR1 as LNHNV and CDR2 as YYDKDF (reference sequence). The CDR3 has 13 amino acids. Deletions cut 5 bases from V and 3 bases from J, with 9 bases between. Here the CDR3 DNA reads TGTGCCACCAGCTTTCGGAGGACAGATACGCAGTATTTT. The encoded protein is CATSFRRTDTQYF.

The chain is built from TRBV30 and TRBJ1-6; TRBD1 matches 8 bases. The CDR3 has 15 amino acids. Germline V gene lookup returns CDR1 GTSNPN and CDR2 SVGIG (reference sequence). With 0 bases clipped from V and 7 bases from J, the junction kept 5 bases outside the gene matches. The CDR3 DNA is TGTGCCTGGAGTGTTGGGGACAGGAGAAATTCACCCCTCCACTTT. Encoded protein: CAWSVGDRRNSPLHF. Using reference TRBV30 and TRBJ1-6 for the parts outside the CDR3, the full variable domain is SQTIHQWPATLVQPVGSPLSLECTVEGTSNPNLYWYRQAAGRGLQLLFYSVGIGQISSEVPQNLSASRPQDRQFILSSKKLLLSDSGFYLCAWSVGDRRNSPLHFGNGTRLTVT.

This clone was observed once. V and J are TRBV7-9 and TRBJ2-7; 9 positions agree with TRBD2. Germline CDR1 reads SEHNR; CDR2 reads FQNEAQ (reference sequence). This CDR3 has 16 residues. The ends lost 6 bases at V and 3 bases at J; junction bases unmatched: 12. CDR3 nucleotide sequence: TGTGCCAGCAGACCCCCGTATACTAGCGGGTACTACGAGCAGTACTTC. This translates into CASRPPYTSGYYEQYF.

DNA for the CDR3: TGTGCCAGCAGCTTAGCGCGAGTGAACACTGAAGCTTTCTTT. Translation: CASSLARVNTEAFF. The chain joins TRBV7-8 to TRBJ1-1; no definite D call. V gave up 0 bases and J gave up 0 bases, with 5 bases separating them. Per the germline V gene, CDR1 is SGHVS and CDR2 is FQNEAQ. The CDR3 covers 14 residues.

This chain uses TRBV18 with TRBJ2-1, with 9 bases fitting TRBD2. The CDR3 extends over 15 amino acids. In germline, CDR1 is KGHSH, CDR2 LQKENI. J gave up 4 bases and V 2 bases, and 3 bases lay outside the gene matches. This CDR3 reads CASSPAAGGYNEQFF. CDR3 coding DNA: TGTGCCAGCTCACCAGCGGCGGGAGGGTACAATGAGCAGTTCTTC.

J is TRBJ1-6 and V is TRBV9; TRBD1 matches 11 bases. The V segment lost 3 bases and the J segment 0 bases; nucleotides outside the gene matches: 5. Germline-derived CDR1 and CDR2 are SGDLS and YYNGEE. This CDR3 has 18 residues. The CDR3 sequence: CASSAGQGASSYNSPLHF. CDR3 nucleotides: TGTGCCAGCAGCGCCGGACAGGGGGCGAGCTCCTATAATTCACCCCTCCACTTT.

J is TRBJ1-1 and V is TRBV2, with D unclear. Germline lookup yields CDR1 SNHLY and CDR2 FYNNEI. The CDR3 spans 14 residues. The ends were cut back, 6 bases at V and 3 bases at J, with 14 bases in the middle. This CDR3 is CASSLTPGDTEAFF. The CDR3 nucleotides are TGTGCCAGCAGCCTGACGCCCGGGGACACTGAAGCTTTCTTT.

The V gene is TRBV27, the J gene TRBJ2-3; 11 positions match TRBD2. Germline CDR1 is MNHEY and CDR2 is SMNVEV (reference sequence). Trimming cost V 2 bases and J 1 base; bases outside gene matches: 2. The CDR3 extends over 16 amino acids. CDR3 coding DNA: TGTGCCAGCAGTTTAACACTAGCGGGGGGCACAGATACGCAGTATTTT. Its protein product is CASSLTLAGGTDTQYF.

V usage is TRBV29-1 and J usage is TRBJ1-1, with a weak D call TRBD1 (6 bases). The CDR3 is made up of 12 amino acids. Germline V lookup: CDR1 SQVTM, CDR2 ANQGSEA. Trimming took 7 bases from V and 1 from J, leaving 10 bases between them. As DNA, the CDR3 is TGCAGCGCTTCGGACAGGAACACTGAAGCTTTCTTT. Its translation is CSASDRNTEAFF.

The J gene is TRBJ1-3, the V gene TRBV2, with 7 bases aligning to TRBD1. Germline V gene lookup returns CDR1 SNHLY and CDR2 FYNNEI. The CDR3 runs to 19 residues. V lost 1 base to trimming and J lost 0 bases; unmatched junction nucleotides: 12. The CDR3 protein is CASSEEQETGWDSGNTIYF. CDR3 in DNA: TGTGCCAGCAGTGAAGAACAGGAGACAGGGTGGGACTCTGGAAACACCATATATTTT.

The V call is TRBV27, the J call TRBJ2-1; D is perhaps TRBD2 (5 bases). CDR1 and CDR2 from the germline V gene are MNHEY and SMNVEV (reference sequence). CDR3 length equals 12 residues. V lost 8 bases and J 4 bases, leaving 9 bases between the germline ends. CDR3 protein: CASSTGYNEQFF. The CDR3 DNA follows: TGTGCCAGCTCGACGGGGTACAATGAGCAGTTCTTC.

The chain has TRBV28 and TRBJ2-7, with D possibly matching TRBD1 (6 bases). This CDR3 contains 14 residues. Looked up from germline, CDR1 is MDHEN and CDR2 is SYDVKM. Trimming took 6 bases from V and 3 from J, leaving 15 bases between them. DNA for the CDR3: TGTGCCAGCAGACAGGGTCTTGTCTACTACGAGCAGTACTTC. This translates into CASRQGLVYYEQYF. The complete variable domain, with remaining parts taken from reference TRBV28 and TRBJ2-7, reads DVKVTQSSRYLVKRTGEKVFLECVQDMDHENMFWYRQDPGLGLRLIYFSYDVKMKEKGDIPEGYSVSREKKERFSLILESASTNQTSMYLCASRQGLVYYEQYFGPGTRLTVT.

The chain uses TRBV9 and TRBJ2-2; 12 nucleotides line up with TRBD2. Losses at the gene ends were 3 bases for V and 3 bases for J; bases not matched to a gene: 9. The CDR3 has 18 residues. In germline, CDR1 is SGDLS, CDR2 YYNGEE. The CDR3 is CASSGPTSGRPYTGELFF. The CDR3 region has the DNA TGTGCCAGCAGCGGACCGACTAGCGGGAGACCCTACACCGGGGAGCTGTTTTTT.

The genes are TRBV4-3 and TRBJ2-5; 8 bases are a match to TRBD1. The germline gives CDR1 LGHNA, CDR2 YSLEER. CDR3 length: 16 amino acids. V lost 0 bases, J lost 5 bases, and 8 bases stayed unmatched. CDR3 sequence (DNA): TGCGCCAGCAGCCAAGAATGGTCAGGGGGCAGGGAGACCCAGTACTTC. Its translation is CASSQEWSGGRETQYF.

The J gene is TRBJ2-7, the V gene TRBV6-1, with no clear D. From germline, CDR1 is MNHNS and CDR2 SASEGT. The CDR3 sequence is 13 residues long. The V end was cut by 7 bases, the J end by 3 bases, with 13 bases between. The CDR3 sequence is CASKLRLLYEQYF. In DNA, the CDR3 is TGTGCCAGCAAGTTGAGGTTACTCTACGAGCAGTACTTC.

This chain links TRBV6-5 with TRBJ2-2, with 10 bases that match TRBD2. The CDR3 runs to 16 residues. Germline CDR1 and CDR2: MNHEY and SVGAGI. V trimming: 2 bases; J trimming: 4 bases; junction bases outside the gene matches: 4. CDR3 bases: TGTGCCAGCAGTTACGTGAGCGGGAGGGCCACCGGGGAGCTGTTTTTT. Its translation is CASSYVSGRATGELFF.

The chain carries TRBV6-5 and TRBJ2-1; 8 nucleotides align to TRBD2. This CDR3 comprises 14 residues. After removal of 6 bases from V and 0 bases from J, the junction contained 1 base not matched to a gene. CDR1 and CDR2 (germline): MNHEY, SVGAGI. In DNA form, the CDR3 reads TGTGCCAGCAGCGGGACTAGCTCCTACAATGAGCAGTTCTTC. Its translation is CASSGTSSYNEQFF.

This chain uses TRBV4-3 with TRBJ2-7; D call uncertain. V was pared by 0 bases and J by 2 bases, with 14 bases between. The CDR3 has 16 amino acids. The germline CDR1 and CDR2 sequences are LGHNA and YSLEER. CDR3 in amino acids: CASSQDFYSPPYEQYF. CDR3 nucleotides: TGCGCCAGCAGCCAAGATTTTTACTCGCCTCCCTACGAGCAGTACTTC.